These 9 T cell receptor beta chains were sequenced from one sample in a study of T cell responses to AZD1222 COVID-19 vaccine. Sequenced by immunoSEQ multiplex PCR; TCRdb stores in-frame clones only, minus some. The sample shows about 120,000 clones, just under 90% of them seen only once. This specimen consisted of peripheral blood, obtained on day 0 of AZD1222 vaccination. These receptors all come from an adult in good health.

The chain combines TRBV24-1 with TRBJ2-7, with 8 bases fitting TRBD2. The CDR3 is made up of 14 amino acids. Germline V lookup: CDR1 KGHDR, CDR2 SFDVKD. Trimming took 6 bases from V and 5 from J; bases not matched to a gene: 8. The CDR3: CATSRGGAADEQYF. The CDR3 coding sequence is TGTGCCACCAGTCGGGGGGGCGCCGCGGACGAGCAGTACTTC.

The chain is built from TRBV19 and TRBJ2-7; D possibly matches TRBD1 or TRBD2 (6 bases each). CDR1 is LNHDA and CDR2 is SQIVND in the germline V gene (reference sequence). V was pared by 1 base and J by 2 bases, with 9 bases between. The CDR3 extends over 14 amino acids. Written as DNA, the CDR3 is TGTGCCAGTAGTATAGGGGGGGCAACCTACGAGCAGTACTTC. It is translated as CASSIGGATYEQYF.

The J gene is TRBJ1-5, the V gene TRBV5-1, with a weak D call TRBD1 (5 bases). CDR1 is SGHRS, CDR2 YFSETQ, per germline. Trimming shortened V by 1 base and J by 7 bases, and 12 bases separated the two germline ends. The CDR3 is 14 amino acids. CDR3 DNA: TGCGCCAGCAGCTTGACCCCAGGGACCCAGCCCCAGCATTTT. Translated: CASSLTPGTQPQHF.

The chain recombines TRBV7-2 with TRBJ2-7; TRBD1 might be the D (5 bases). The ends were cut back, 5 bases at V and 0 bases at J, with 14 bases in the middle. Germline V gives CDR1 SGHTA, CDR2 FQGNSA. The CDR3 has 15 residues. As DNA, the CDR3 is TGTGCCAGCAGCGCCAATCTAGACAGCTCCTACGAGCAGTACTTC. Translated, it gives CASSANLDSSYEQYF.

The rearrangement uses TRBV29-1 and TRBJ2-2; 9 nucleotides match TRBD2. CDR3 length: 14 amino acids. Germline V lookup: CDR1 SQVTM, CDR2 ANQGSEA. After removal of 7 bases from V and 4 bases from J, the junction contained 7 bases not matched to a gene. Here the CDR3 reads CSAVAGEGTGELFF. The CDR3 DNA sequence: TGCAGCGCCGTAGCGGGAGAGGGCACCGGGGAGCTGTTTTTT.

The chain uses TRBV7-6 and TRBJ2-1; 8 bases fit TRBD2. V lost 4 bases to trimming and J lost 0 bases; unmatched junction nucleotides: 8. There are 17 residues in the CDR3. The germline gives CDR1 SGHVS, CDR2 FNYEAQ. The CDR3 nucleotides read TGTGCCAGCAGCTCAAGCTTAGCGGGGAGCTCCTACAATGAGCAGTTCTTC. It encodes CASSSSLAGSSYNEQFF.

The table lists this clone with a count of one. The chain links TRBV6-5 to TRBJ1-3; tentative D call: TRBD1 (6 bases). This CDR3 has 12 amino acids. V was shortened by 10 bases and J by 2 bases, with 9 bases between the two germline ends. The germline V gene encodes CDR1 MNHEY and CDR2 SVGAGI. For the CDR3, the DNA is TGTGCCATAGGGGGAACTGGAAACACCATATATTTT. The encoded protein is CAIGGTGNTIYF.

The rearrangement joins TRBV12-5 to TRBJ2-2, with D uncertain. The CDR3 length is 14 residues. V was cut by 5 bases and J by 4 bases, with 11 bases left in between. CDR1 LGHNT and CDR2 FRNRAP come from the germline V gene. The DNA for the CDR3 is TGTGCTAGTGGTCCCCGGACGGGCACCGGGGAGCTGTTTTTT. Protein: CASGPRTGTGELFF.

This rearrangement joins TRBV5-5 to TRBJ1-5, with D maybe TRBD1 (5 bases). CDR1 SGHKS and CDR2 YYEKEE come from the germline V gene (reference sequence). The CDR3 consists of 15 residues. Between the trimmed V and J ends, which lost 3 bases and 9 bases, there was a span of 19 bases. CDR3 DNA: TGTGCCAGCAGCTCCGGGACCCAGGGAGGGGTGCCCCAGCATTTT. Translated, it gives CASSSGTQGGVPQHF.